The sequence of this T cell receptor (beta chain) was determined in a study of control samples from healthy donors and cancer patients. With 1 base removed from V and 5 bases from J, the gap between germline ends came to 13 bases. The CDR3 has 15 amino acids. Germline lookup yields CDR1 SGHTA and CDR2 FQGNSA. Sequenced by immunoSEQ multiplex PCR; TCRdb stores in-frame clones only, minus some. The top ten clones hold roughly 1.5% of a sample with 190,000 or so clones, 85% to 95% of them seen once. The sequencing sample was made of blood. This clonotype was obtained from a man in his late teens or twenties in good health. This chain connects TRBV7-2 to TRBJ2-3; the D gene is possibly TRBD2 (6 bases). This chain's CDR3 is CASSLVRLGGDTQYF. The CDR3 region has the DNA TGTGCCAGCAGCTTAGTGAGACTAGGAGGAGATACGCAGTATTTT.